Given below is one T cell receptor (beta chain) in context. What it recognizes is unknown. The CDR3 totals 15 residues. V was pared by 0 bases and J by 5 bases, with 10 bases between. Germline V gives CDR1 MNHNS, CDR2 SASEGT. The record originates from a study of cytomegalovirus exposure and HLA in healthy donors. Overall study results and limits: Across donors, presence/absence analyses took sequencing depth to be roughly uniform. According to an earlier analysis, most TCR beta V segments yielded productive rearrangements about 87% or about 30% of the time.

Vbeta (60) and Jbeta (13) primers were used in the PCR. Here immunoSEQ multiplex PCR was the method, and the copy in TCRdb shows in-frame clones only, minus some. Reported are approximately 140,000 clones; the ten largest clones contain about 1.6%. V gene TRBV6-1 combines with J gene TRBJ1-4, with D tentatively TRBD1 (5 bases). Sequencing was done on a sample of PBMCs. The sequence derives from a woman aged 45-65 years in good health and CMV-seronegative. The CDR3 DNA reads as TGTGCCAGCAGTGAAGCCCCGGGGGAGAATGAAAAACTGTTTTTT. Amino acids: CASSEAPGENEKLFF.